This T cell receptor beta chain was sequenced for a study of T cells in Graves' hyperthyroidism and ophthalmopathy. This clonotype was seen repeatedly, ten times or more. The target antigen is unknown. Clinical symptoms, serum thyroxine and TRAb, thyroid ultrasound and orbital computed tomography together formed the diagnostic basis. Fresh peripheral blood, approximately 10 ml, yielded the PBMCs. Study results and limitations: Also found in blood were most expanded thyroid clonotypes above 0.001.

Amplification of TCR beta CDR3 regions was performed using RNA transcripts as template. The primer set for the first-round RT-PCR of the TCR CDR3 was HTBI. TCRdb redid the calling of the multiplex PCR reads with MiXCR, one entry per CDR3 protein. In the table there are about 610,000 distinct CDR3 sequences, about 15% of which are singletons. This TCR derives from a woman in her forties with Graves' ophthalmopathy. The sample comprised blood.

CDR3 DNA sequence: TGTGCCAGCAGTTTATGGCCGCCGGGGAACACTGAAGCTTTCTTT. Its translation is CASSLWPPGNTEAFF. This rearrangement joins TRBV28 to TRBJ1-1; D is ambiguous. The CDR3 sequence is 15 residues long. V lost 0 bases and J 1 base, leaving 9 bases between the germline ends. Germline CDR1 reads MDHEN; CDR2 reads SYDVKM.